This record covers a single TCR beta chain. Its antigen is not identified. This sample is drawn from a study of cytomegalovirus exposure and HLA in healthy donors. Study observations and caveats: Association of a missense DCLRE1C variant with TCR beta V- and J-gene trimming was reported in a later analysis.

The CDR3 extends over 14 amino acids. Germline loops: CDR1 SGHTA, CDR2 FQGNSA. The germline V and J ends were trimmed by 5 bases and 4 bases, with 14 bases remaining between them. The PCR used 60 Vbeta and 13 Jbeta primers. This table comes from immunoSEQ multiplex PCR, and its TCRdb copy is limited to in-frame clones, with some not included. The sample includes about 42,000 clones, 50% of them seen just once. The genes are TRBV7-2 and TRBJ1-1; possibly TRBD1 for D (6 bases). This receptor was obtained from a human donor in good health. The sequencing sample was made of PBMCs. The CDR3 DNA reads TGTGCCAGCAGCCCTGCGGACAGTAGCACTGAAGCTTTCTTT. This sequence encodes CASSPADSSTEAFF.